This T cell receptor beta chain derives from a study of T cell changes during pregnancy in multiple sclerosis. Trimming stripped 0 bases from V and 1 base from J, with 7 bases between. Germline V gives CDR1 SGDLS, CDR2 YYNGEE. The CDR3 runs to 15 residues. The protocol was immunoSEQ multiplex PCR, while the TCRdb copy is restricted to in-frame clones and leaves out a portion. The table includes approximately 53,000 clones, around 92% detected once. The sample was CD4+ T cells from peripheral blood mononuclear cells, taken in the third trimester of pregnancy. This chain joins TRBV9 and TRBJ2-2; D is undetermined. The receptor's source is a female donor with multiple sclerosis, enrolled in a pregnancy study. The CDR3 sequence: CASSVVSGNTGELFF. Written as DNA, the CDR3 is TGTGCCAGCAGCGTAGTCTCGGGGAACACCGGGGAGCTGTTTTTT.